Listed below are T cell receptor beta chains from one sample, sequenced in a study of vaccination and CD4 T cells after COVID-19. MiXCR was run by TCRdb on the PCR reads, yielding one entry per CDR3 protein. The sample lists 12,000 to 15,000 distinct CDR3 sequences; 40% to 65% were seen once. The antigens for these receptors are not known. The material was CD4+ T cells from blood, cultured in vitro, obtained before SARS-CoV-2 vaccination. The receptors shown here come from a human donor who had recovered from COVID-19. CDR3s include the opening cysteine and the closing phenylalanine or tryptophan. A D gene is named only where the DNA matches it firmly. Clone size is shown for a subset of rows, as once, few, many or a class of expanded clone.

d_call j_call v_call clone_size cdr3_nt cdr3_aa
. TRBJ2-3 TRBV7-3 . TGTGCCAGCAGCTTAACCCCTGGGGATACGCAGTATTTT CASSLTPGDTQYF
TRBD1 TRBJ2-3 TRBV7-8 few TGTGCCAGCAGCTCGATTCCGGGACAGGGAACAGATACGCAGTATTTT CASSSIPGQGTDTQYF
TRBD1 TRBJ2-3 TRBV5-4 . TGTGCCAGCAGCCCCGGGACAGAGGTTAGCACAGATACGCAGTATTTT CASSPGTEVSTDTQYF
TRBD2 TRBJ2-3 TRBV27 . TGTGCCAGCAGTTTGGCGGGAGTTACGCAGTATTTT CASSLAGVTQYF
TRBD2 TRBJ2-5 TRBV2 . TGTGCCAGCAGTGGGAGTAGCGGGACCCAAGAGACCCAGTACTTC CASSGSSGTQETQYF
. TRBJ1-5 TRBV11-2 . TGTGCCAGCAGCCCCCTCGGGTCCGTTGGTCAGCCCCAGCATTTT CASSPLGSVGQPQHF
. TRBJ1-5 TRBV20-1 few TGCAGTGTCCAAAGACAGCCTTATAGCAATCAGCCCCAGCATTTT CSVQRQPYSNQPQHF
TRBD2 TRBJ2-5 TRBV20-1 . TGCAGTGCTAACTCGGGACTAGCGGACCAAGAGACCCAGTACTTC CSANSGLADQETQYF
. TRBJ1-5 TRBV7-2 . TGTGCCAGCACACGTGGGTTATACGACGGTCAGCCCCAGCATTTT CASTRGLYDGQPQHF
. TRBJ2-3 TRBV7-8 once TGTGCCAGCAGCCAGGGGCTCTCTAGCACAGATACGCAGTATTTT CASSQGLSSTDTQYF